These T cell receptor beta chains were read from a single sample in a study of CD4 T cells in relation to SARS-CoV-2 and coronaviruses. Measured with immunoSEQ multiplex PCR; TCRdb has only the in-frame clones, and not every one. The data show 9,000 to 15,000 clones, 70% to 80% seen once. Antigens for these TCRs are unknown. The sequencing sample was made of CD4+ T cells from PBMCs, cultured in vitro. These receptors all come from a human donor in good health. The CDR3 runs from the conserved cysteine through the conserved F or W. The D gene is left open where the match is weak. Not every row has a clone size; where given, it reads once, few, many or a size class.

v_call	clone_size	d_call	j_call	cdr3_nt	cdr3_aa
TRBV6-4	.	.	TRBJ1-1	TGTGCCAGCAGCCACGGGCCGAACACTGAAGCTTTCTTT	CASSHGPNTEAFF
TRBV5-1	.	TRBD2	TRBJ2-3	TGCGCCAGCAGCTTAGGGCAGCGGGACCCAGATACGCAGTATTTT	CASSLGQRDPDTQYF
TRBV27	.	.	TRBJ2-3	TGTGCCAGCGGGGGTGGGGCGTTAACAGATACGCAGTATTTT	CASGGGALTDTQYF
TRBV3-1/TRBV3-2	.	.	TRBJ2-1	TGTGCCAGCAGCCAAGGGTCGAACATGAATGAGCAGTTCTTC	CASSQGSNMNEQFF
TRBV7-9	few	.	TRBJ1-1	TGTGCCAGCAGCTTAGACCCTAAGGCTTTCTTT	CASSLDPKAFF
TRBV7-8	.	TRBD2	TRBJ2-1	TGTGCCAGCAGCTTACGGAGACTAGCGGTATACAATGAGCAGTTCTTC	CASSLRRLAVYNEQFF
TRBV4-1	.	.	TRBJ1-5	TGCGCCAGCAGCGGGGGGAGTAGTCGAAATCAGCCCCAGCATTTT	CASSGGSSRNQPQHF
TRBV19	.	TRBD2	TRBJ2-3	TGTGCCAGTAGTGGACTAGCGGGGAACACAGATACGCAGTATTTT	CASSGLAGNTDTQYF
TRBV19	.	.	TRBJ1-4	TGTGCCAGTAGCCAAAGGGGAGAAAAACTGTTTTTT	CASSQRGEKLFF
TRBV7-2	once	.	TRBJ1-4	TGTGCCAGCAGCTTCGTGGGATCAACTAATGAAAAACTGTTTTTT	CASSFVGSTNEKLFF
TRBV18	.	.	TRBJ2-7	TGTGCCAGCTCCACTCTAACTGACGGACTCTACGAGCAGTACTTC	CASSTLTDGLYEQYF
TRBV2	few	TRBD1	TRBJ2-7	TGTGCCAGCAGTTCCGGGACAGGGTCCTACGAGCAGTACTTC	CASSSGTGSYEQYF
TRBV9	.	.	TRBJ2-1	TGTGCCAGCAGCGCCCGGGACCCCCGGCAAGGGGATGAGCAGTTCTTC	CASSARDPRQGDEQFF
TRBV3-1/TRBV3-2	.	.	TRBJ1-1	TGTGCCAGCAGCCAAGAAGGACACAACACTGAAGCTTTCTTT	CASSQEGHNTEAFF
TRBV29-1	.	.	TRBJ1-2	TGCAGCGTCACCCTGGGAGGGGCCCACTATGGCTACACCTTC	CSVTLGGAHYGYTF
TRBV7-2	.	TRBD1	TRBJ2-2	TGTGCCAGCAGAATAACAGGGGGCGGGAGTTTCACCGGGGAGCTGTTTTTT	CASRITGGGSFTGELFF
TRBV4-1	.	TRBD1	TRBJ2-2	TGCGCCAGCAGCCAAGTCCAGGGGGCGGGGGAGCTGTTTTTT	CASSQVQGAGELFF
TRBV3-1/TRBV3-2	.	TRBD1	TRBJ1-5	TGTGCCAGCAGCCAAGACCCGGGAATCGCGACAGGGAATAATCAGCCCCAGCATTTT	CASSQDPGIATGNNQPQHF
TRBV30	.	.	TRBJ1-2	TGTGCCTGGAGCCCCGGACCCGCCGGGGCTACCTTC	CAWSPGPAGATF
TRBV3-1/TRBV3-2	once	.	TRBJ2-7	TGTGCCAGCAGCGCGCGCTATTCTGGCTCCTACGAGCAGTACTTC	CASSARYSGSYEQYF
TRBV10-1	few	.	TRBJ1-1	TGCGCCAGCAGTGAGTCGGGAAGTATAGGGACTGAAGCTTTCTTT	CASSESGSIGTEAFF
TRBV11-3	few	TRBD2	TRBJ2-3	TGTGCCAGCAGCTCGGGACTAGCGTTAGGCACAGATACGCAGTATTTT	CASSSGLALGTDTQYF
TRBV11-2	.	.	TRBJ2-2	TGTGCCAGCAGCTACGGGAACCAAAACACCGGGGAGCTGTTTTTT	CASSYGNQNTGELFF
TRBV25-1	.	TRBD1	TRBJ1-1	TGTGCCAGCAGTCCCCGTGGAGGGGGCGTGGGCACTGAAGCTTTCTTT	CASSPRGGGVGTEAFF
TRBV11-3	.	.	TRBJ2-7	TGTGCCAGCAGCGGCGTTTCCTACGAGCAGTACTTC	CASSGVSYEQYF
TRBV10-3	.	TRBD2	TRBJ2-1	TGTGCCATCAGTGTAGCGGGAGCATCCTACAATGAGCAGTTCTTC	CAISVAGASYNEQFF
TRBV5-4	.	TRBD2	TRBJ2-5	TGTGCCAGCAGTCCACGACTAGCGGGGGCGGGAGAGACCCAGTACTTC	CASSPRLAGAGETQYF
TRBV4-3	.	TRBD2	TRBJ2-3	TGCGCCAGCAGCCAAGGGATTCGTTGGCGGGAGGAGAGCACAGATACGCAGTATTTT	CASSQGIRWREESTDTQYF
TRBV5-1	few	.	TRBJ2-5	TGCGCCAGCAGCCTTGGCCAGGGGCCCCGGAGGACCCAGTACTTC	CASSLGQGPRRTQYF
TRBV5-6	once	.	TRBJ2-2	TGTGCCAGCAGCTTCAGGGCCGTCACACGGGACACCGGGGAGCTGTTTTTT	CASSFRAVTRDTGELFF
TRBV4-3	.	TRBD1	TRBJ2-7	TGCGCCAGCAGCCAACTACTGGACAGGGCGGAGCAGTACTTC	CASSQLLDRAEQYF
TRBV2	.	.	TRBJ2-5	TGTGCCAGCGTACTGGAACTGAGGAAGACCCAGTACTTC	CASVLELRKTQYF
TRBV5-1	.	TRBD2	TRBJ2-3	TGCGCCAGCGGAAATAGCGGGAGTTGGGCAGATACGCAGTATTTT	CASGNSGSWADTQYF
TRBV19	.	.	TRBJ1-4	TGTGCCAGTCGCCGCGGGAAACTGTTTTTT	CASRRGKLFF
TRBV7-3	few	.	TRBJ2-3	TGTGCCAGCAGCTTTTCCAGAGACTCAGATACGCAGTATTTT	CASSFSRDSDTQYF
TRBV7-2	.	.	TRBJ2-5	TGTGCCAGCAGCGAAAACTACAGGGTAACGGAGACCCAGTACTTC	CASSENYRVTETQYF
TRBV7-3	.	TRBD2	TRBJ2-7	TGTGCCAGCAGCTTAGAAGCGGGAGAAGGGTACGAGCAGTACTTC	CASSLEAGEGYEQYF
TRBV11-3	.	TRBD2	TRBJ2-5	TGTGCCAGCAGCCAAGGGACTAGCGGATACCAAGAGACCCAGTACTTC	CASSQGTSGYQETQYF
TRBV29-1	.	.	TRBJ2-1	TGCAGCGACAACAGGGCGTACAATGAGCAGTTCTTC	CSDNRAYNEQFF
TRBV3-1/TRBV3-2	.	.	TRBJ1-2	TGTGCCAGCAGCCCTTACACTCATACGGGGTATAGCAACTATGGCTACACCTTC	CASSPYTHTGYSNYGYTF
TRBV30	.	TRBD1	TRBJ1-3	TGTGCCTGGAGCAGGACAGGGACTGGAAACACCATATATTTT	CAWSRTGTGNTIYF
TRBV5-1	.	TRBD1	TRBJ2-2	TGCGCCAGCCGGACGGACAGGGGGCGTACCGCGAACACCGGGGAGCTGTTTTTT	CASRTDRGRTANTGELFF